The TCR beta chain under discussion was sequenced for a study of naive and memory T cell subsets. The beta constant-region primer was an equimolar mix of two oligonucleotides covering TRBC1 and TRBC2. The ligated cDNA underwent four PCR rounds using SP2 and nested alpha and beta constant-region primers. MiXCR, applied by TCRdb to the UMI-ligation and nested PCR reads, yields one record per CDR3 protein. The sample has about 34,000 distinct CDR3 sequences, around 20% seen once. Whole-study findings and limits: RNA-based TCR counts may shift with T cell activation and differentiation.

This clonotype was detected only a few times. Its antigen is not identified. Germline V CDR1 and CDR2: MNHNS, SASEGT. The V gene end was trimmed by 7 bases and the J gene end by 4 bases; junction bases not matched to a gene: 9. This CDR3 comprises 15 residues. The chain links TRBV6-1 to TRBJ2-7; the match to TRBD2 covers 11 bases. The sequencing input was effector memory CD4+ T cells from blood. Regarding subset: effector memory, CD45RA- CD27-. The TCR sequence derives from a human donor in good health. The CDR3 DNA sequence: TGTGCCAGCATGAAACTAGCGGGAGAACTGTACGAGCAGTACTTC. Translating gives CASMKLAGELYEQYF.